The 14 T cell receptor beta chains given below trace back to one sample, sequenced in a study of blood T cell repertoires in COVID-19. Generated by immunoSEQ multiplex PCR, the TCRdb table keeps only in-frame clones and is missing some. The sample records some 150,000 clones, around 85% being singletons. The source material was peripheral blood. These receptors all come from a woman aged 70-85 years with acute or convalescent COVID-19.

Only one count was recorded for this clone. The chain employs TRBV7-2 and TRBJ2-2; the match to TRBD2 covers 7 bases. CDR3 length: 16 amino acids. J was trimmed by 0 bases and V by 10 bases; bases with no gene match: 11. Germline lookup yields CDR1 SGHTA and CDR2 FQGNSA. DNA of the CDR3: TGTGCCACCGCTTGGGGAGGGGCTCCGAACACCGGGGAGCTGTTTTTT. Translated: CATAWGGAPNTGELFF.

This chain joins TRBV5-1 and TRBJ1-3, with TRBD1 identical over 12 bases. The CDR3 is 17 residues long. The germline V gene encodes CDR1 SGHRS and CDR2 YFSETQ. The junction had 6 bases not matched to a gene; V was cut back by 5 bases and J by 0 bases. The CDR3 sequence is CASSSGTGGHSGNTIYF. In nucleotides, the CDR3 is TGCGCCAGCAGTTCCGGGACAGGGGGCCACTCTGGAAACACCATATATTTT.

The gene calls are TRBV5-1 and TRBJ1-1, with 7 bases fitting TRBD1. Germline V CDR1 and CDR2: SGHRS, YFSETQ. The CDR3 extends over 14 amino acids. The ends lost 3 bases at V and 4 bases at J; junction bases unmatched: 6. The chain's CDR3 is CASSSQGLGTEAFF. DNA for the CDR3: TGCGCCAGCAGCTCACAGGGGTTAGGCACTGAAGCTTTCTTT.

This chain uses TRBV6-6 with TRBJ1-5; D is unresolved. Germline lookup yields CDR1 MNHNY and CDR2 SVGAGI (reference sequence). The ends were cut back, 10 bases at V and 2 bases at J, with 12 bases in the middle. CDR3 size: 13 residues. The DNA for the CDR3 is TGTGCCACCTGCGAATCCGGCAATCAGCCCCAGCATTTT. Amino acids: CATCESGNQPQHF.

The CDR3 spells CASSPGQGANTEAFF. For the CDR3, the DNA is TGTGCCAGCTCACCAGGACAGGGGGCGAACACTGAAGCTTTCTTT. The chain joins TRBV18 to TRBJ1-1; 11 nucleotides match TRBD1. The CDR3 has 15 amino acids. Germline CDR1 and CDR2: KGHSH and LQKENI. J gave up 1 base and V 2 bases, and 0 bases lay outside the gene matches.

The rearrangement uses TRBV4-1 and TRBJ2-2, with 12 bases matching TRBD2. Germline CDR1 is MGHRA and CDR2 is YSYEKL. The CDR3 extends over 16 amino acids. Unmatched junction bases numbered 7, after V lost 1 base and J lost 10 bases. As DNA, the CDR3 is TGCGCCAGCAGCCAAGGACTAGCGGGGGCCCTATTGGAGCTGTTTTTT. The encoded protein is CASSQGLAGALLELFF.

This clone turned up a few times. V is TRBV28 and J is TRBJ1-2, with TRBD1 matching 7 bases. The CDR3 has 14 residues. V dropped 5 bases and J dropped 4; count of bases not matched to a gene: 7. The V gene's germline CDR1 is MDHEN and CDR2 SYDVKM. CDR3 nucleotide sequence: TGTGCCAGCAGTCGGGACAGAAGACTCTATGGCTACACCTTC. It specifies CASSRDRRLYGYTF.

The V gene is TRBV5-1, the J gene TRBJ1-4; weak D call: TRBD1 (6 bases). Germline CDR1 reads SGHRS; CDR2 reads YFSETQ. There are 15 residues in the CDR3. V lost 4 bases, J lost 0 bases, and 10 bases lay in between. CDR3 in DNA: TGCGCCAGCAGCGTGACAGGTTCAACTAATGAAAAACTGTTTTTT. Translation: CASSVTGSTNEKLFF.

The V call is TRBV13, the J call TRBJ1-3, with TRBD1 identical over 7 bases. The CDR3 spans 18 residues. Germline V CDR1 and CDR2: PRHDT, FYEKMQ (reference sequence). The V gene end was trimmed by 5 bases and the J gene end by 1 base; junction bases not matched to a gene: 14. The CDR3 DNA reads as TGTGCCAGCAGCCCACGCCGGACAGGAGAAGTATCTGGAAACACCATATATTTT. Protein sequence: CASSPRRTGEVSGNTIYF.

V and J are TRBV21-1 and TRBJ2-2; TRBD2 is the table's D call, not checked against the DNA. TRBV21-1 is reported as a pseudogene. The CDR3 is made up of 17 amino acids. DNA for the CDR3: TGTGCCAGCAGCAAAGCGCGGGTTTCCGAGAACACCGGGGAGCTGTTTTTT. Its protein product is CASSKARVSENTGELFF.

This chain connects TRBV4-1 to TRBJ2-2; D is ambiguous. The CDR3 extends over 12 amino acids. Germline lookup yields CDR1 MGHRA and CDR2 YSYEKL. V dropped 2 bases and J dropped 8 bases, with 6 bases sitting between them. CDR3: CASSQPGGELFF. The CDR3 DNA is TGCGCCAGCAGCCAACCCGGGGGGGAGCTGTTTTTT.

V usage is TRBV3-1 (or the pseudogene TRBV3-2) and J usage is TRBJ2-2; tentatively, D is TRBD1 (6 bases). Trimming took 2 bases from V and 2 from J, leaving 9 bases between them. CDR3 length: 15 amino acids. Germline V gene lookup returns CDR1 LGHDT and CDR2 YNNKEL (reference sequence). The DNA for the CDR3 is TGTGCCAGCAGCCAATGGGACATAAACACCGGGGAGCTGTTTTTT. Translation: CASSQWDINTGELFF.

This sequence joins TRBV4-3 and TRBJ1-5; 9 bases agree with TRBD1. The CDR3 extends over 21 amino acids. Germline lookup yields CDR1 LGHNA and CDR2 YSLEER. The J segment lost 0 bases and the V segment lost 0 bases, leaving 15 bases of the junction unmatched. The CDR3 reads CASSQEADRGPTRDSNQPQHF. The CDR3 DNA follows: TGCGCCAGCAGCCAAGAAGCGGACAGGGGTCCTACGCGGGATAGCAATCAGCCCCAGCATTTT.

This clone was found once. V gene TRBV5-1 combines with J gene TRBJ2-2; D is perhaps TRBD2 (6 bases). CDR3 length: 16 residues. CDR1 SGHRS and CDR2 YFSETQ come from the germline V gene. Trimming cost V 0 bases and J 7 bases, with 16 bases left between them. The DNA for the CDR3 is TGCGCCAGCAGCTTGGCCCTCGGGGGAACAGGCGGGGAGCTGTTTTTT. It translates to CASSLALGGTGGELFF.